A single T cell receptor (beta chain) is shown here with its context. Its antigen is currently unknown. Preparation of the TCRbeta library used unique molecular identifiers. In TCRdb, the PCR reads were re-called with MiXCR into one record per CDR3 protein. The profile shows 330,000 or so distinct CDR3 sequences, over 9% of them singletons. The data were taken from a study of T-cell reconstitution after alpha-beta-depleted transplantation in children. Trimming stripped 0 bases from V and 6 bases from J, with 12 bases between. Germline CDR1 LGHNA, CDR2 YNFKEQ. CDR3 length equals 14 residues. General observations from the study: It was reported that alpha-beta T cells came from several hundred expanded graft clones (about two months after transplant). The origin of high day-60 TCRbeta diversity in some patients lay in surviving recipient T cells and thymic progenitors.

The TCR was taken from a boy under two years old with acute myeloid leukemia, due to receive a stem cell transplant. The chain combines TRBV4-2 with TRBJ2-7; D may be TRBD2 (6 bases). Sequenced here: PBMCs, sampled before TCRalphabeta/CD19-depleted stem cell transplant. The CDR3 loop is CASSQDIRRGEQYF. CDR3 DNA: TGTGCCAGCAGCCAAGATATCCGGAGGGGCGAGCAGTACTTC.